Sequencing of this T cell receptor (beta chain) was carried out in a study of shared clonotypes between healthy human individuals. Whole-study results and caveats: Exclusively blood specimens were collected; tissue repertoires likely differ.

The authors split each subset's genomic DNA evenly across several immunoSEQ plates. Source study methods: Without quality scores, immunoSEQ junctional reads could not be filtered like full-length reads. Some clones are missing from TCRdb's copy, which holds only in-frame ones; the method was immunoSEQ multiplex PCR. Clone size and the V and J calls come from that table; the DNA yielded D and trimming. This sample yields about 600,000 clones, of which roughly 98% are seen a single time; more than 0.3% belongs to the top ten. The CDR3 length is 14 residues. V shed 5 bases, J shed 3 bases, and the junction held 5 bases outside the gene matches. CDR1 MDHEN and CDR2 SYDVKM come from the germline V gene. It was CD45RO-negative cells, positively selected for CCR7, that made up naive CD8 cells, with terminally differentiated effector memory CD45RA+ cells excluded. As to this clone: Its antigen remains unknown.

Sequenced: naive CD8+ T cells sorted from blood. The receptor was derived from a man younger than 45 in good health. The chain joins TRBV28 to TRBJ2-7; TRBD1 matches at 9 bases. The CDR3 DNA reads TGTGCCAGCAGTACCCGGGGACAGGGCTACGAGCAGTACTTC. It codes for CASSTRGQGYEQYF.